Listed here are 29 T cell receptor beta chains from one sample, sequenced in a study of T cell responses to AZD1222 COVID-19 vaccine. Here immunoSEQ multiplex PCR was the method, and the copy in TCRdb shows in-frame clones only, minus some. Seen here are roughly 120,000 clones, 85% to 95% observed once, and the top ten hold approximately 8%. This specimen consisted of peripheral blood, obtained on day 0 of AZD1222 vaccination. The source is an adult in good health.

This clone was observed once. For the CDR3, the DNA is TGTGCCAGTAGTCCGGACCGCGACTTTGAGGGTGAGCAGTTCTTC. Translation: CASSPDRDFEGEQFF. This rearrangement joins TRBV19 to TRBJ2-1; D perhaps matches TRBD2 (5 bases). The CDR3 is made up of 15 amino acids. The germline V gene has CDR1 LNHDA and CDR2 SQIVND (reference sequence). The V end was cut by 5 bases, the J end by 9 bases, with 20 bases between.

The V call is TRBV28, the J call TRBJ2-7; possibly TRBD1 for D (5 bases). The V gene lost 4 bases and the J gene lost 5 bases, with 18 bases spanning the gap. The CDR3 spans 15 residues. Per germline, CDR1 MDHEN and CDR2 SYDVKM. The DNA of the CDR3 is TGTGCCAGCAGTTCCCCCGGGCAGGGAAGTAACGAGCAGTACTTC. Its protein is CASSSPGQGSNEQYF. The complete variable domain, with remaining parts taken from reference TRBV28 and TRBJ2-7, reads DVKVTQSSRYLVKRTGEKVFLECVQDMDHENMFWYRQDPGLGLRLIYFSYDVKMKEKGDIPEGYSVSREKKERFSLILESASTNQTSMYLCASSSPGQGSNEQYFGPGTRLTVT.

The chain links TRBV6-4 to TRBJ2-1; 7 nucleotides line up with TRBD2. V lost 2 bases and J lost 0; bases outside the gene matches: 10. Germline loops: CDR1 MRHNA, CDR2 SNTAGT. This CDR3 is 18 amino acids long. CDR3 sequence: CASSDPLPAGSSYNEQFF. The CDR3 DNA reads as TGTGCCAGCAGTGACCCACTCCCAGCGGGGAGCTCCTACAATGAGCAGTTCTTC.

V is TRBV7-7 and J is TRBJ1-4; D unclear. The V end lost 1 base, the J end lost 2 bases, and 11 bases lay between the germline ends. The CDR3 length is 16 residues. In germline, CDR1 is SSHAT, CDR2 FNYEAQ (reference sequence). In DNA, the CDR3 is TGTGCCAGCAGCTTAGTGCACTTCTGGACTAATGAAAAACTGTTTTTT. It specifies CASSLVHFWTNEKLFF.

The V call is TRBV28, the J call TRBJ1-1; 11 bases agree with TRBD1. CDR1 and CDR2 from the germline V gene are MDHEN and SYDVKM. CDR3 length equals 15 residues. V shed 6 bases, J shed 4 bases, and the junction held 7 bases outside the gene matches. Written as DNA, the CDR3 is TGTGCCAGCAGCATCAAGGGGACAGGGGGCACTGAAGCTTTCTTT. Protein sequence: CASSIKGTGGTEAFF.

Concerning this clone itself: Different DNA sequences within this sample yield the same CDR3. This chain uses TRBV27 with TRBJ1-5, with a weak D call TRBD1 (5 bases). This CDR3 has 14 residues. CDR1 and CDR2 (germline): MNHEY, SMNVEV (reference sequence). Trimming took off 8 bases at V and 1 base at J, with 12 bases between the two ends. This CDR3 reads CASSGGGSNQPQHF. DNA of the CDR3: TGTGCCAGCTCTGGGGGAGGGAGCAATCAGCCCCAGCATTTT.

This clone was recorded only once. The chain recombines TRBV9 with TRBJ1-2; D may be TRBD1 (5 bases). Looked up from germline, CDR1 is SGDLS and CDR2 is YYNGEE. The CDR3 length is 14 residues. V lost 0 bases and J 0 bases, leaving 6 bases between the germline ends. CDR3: CASSVGDSNYGYTF. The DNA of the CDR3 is TGTGCCAGCAGCGTAGGGGACTCTAACTATGGCTACACCTTC.

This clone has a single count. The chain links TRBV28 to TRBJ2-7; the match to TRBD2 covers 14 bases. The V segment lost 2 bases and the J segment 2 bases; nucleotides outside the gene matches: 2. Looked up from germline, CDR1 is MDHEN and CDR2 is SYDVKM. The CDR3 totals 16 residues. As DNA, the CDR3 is TGTGCCAGCAGTTTAGCGACTAGCGGGGGGGCCTACGAGCAGTACTTC. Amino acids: CASSLATSGGAYEQYF.

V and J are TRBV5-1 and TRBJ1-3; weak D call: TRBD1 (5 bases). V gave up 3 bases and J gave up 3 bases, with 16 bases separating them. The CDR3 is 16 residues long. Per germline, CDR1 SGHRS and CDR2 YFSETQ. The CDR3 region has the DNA TGCGCCAGCAGCTCTCCGGGTGGGGGACGTGGAAACACCATATATTTT. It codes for CASSSPGGGRGNTIYF.

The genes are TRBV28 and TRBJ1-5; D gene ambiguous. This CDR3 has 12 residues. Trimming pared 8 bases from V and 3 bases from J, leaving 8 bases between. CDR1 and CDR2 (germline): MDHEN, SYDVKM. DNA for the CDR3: TGTGCCAGCCGGGAGTCCAATCAGCCCCAGCATTTT. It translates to CASRESNQPQHF.

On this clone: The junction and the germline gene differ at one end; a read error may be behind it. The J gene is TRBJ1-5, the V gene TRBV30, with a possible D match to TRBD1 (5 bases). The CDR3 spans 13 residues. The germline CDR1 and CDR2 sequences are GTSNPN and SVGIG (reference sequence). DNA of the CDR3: TGTGCTTGGAACTATAGGGGAGGTCAGCCCCAGCATTTT. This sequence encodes CAWNYRGGQPQHF.

The CDR3 DNA reads as TGTGCCACCAGTGAGGGGAGGGCTGGCTACACCTTC. This sequence encodes CATSEGRAGYTF. The chain is built from TRBV24-1 and TRBJ1-2, with unresolved D. With 4 bases removed from V and 7 bases from J, the gap between germline ends came to 9 bases. Germline CDR1 and CDR2: KGHDR and SFDVKD. The CDR3 has 12 residues.

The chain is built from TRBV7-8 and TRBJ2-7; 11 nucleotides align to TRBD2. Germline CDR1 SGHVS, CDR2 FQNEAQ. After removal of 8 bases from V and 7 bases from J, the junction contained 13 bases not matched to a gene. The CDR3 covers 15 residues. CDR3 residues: CASLTPGTSGWEQYF. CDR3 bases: TGTGCCAGCCTTACCCCCGGGACTAGCGGCTGGGAGCAGTACTTC.

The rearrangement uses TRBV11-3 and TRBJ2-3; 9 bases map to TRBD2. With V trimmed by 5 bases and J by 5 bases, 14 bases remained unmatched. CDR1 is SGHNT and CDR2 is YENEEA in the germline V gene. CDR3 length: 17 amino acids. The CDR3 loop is CASSPRSGGTRQDTQYF. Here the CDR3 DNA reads TGTGCCAGCAGCCCCCGTAGCGGGGGTACGCGCCAAGATACGCAGTATTTT.

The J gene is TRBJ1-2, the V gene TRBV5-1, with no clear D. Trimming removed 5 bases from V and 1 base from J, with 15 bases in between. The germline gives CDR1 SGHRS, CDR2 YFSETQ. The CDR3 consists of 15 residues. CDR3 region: CASSTGANYNYGYTF. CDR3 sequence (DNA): TGCGCCAGCAGTACGGGCGCGAATTATAACTATGGCTACACCTTC. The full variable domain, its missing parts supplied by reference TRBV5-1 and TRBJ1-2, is KAGVTQTPRYLIKTRGQQVTLSCSPISGHRSVSWYQQTPGQGLQFLFEYFSETQRNKGNFPGRFSGRQFSNSRSEMNVSTLELGDSALYLCASSTGANYNYGYTFGSGTRLTVV.

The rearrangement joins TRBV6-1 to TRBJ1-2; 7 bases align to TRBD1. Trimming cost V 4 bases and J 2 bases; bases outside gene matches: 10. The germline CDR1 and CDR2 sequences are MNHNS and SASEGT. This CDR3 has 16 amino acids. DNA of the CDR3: TGTGCCAGCAGTGGGGCAGGGGGTACGCTGAACTATGGCTACACCTTC. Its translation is CASSGAGGTLNYGYTF.

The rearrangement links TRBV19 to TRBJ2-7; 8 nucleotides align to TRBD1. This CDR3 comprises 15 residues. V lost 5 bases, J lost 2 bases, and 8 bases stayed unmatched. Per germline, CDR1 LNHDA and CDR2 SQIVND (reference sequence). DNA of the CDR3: TGTGCCAGTAGTGCAAGACAGGGGTCTACCTACGAGCAGTACTTC. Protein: CASSARQGSTYEQYF.

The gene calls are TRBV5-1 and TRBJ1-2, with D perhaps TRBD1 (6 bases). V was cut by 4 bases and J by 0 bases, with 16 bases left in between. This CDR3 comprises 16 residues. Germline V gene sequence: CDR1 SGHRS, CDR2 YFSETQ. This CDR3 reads CASSLYPGVPNYGYTF. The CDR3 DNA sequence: TGCGCCAGCAGCCTTTACCCAGGGGTTCCTAACTATGGCTACACCTTC.

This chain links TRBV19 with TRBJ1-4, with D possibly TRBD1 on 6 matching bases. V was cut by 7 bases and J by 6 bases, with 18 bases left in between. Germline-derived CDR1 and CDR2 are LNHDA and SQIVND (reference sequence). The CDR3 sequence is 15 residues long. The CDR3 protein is CASNSGGADYEKLFF. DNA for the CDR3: TGTGCCAGTAACTCCGGGGGGGCAGATTATGAAAAACTGTTTTTT.

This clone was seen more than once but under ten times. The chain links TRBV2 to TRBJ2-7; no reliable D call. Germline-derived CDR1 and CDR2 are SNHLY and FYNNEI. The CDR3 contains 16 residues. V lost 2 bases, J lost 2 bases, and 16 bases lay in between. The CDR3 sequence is CASSEKSAGWTYEQYF. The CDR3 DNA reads TGTGCCAGCAGTGAAAAGTCTGCAGGATGGACCTACGAGCAGTACTTC.

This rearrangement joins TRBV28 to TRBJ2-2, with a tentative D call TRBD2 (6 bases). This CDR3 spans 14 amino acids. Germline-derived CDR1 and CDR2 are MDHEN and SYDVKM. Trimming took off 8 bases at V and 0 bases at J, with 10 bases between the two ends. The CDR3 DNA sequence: TGTGCCAGCGCGGGACGGACGAACACCGGGGAGCTGTTTTTT. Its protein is CASAGRTNTGELFF.

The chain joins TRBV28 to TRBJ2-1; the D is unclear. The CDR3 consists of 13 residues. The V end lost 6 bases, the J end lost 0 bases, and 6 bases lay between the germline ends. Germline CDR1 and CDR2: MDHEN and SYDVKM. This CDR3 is CASSPSSYNEQFF. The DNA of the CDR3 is TGTGCCAGCAGCCCCAGCTCCTACAATGAGCAGTTCTTC.

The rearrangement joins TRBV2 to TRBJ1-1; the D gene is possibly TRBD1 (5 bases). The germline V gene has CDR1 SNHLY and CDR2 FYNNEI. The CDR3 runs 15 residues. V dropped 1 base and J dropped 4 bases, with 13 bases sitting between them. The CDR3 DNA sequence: TGTGCCAGCAGTGAAGGCGAAGGGGCCGGCACTGAAGCTTTCTTT. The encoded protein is CASSEGEGAGTEAFF.

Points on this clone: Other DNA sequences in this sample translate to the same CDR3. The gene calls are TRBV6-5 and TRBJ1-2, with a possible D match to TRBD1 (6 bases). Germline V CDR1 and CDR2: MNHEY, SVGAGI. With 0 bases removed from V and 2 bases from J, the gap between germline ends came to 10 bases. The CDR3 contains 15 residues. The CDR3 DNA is TGTGCCAGCAGTTACTCGAGTGGGGGCAACTATGGCTACACCTTC. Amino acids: CASSYSSGGNYGYTF.

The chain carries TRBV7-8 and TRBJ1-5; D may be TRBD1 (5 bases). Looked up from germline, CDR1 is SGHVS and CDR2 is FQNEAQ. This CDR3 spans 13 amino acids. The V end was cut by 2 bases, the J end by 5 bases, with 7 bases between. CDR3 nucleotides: TGTGCCAGCAGCTTACGGGGGGATCAGCCCCAGCATTTT. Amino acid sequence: CASSLRGDQPQHF.

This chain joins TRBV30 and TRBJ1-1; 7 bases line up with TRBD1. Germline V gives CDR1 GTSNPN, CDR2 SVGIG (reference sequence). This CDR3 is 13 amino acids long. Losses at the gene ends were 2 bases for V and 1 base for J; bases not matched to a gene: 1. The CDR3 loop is CAWSRDRNTEAFF. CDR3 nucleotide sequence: TGTGCCTGGAGTCGGGACAGGAACACTGAAGCTTTCTTT.

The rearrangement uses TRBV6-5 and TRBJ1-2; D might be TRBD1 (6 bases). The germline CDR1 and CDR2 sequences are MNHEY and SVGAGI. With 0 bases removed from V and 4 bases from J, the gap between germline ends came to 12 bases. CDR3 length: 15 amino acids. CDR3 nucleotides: TGTGCCAGCAGTTACTCGACGGGGGGCAGCTATGGCTACACCTTC. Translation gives CASSYSTGGSYGYTF.

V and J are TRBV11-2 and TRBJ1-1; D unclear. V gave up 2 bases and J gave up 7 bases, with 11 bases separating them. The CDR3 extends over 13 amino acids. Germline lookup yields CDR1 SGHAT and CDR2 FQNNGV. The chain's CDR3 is CASSLLTGDEAFF. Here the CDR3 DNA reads TGTGCCAGCAGCTTATTGACGGGTGATGAAGCTTTCTTT.

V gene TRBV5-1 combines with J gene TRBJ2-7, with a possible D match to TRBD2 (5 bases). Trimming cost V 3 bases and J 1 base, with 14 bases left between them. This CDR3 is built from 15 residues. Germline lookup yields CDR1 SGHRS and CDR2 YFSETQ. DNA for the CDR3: TGCGCCAGCAGCTCCCGGAGGCCGTTTTCCTACGAGCAGTACTTC. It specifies CASSSRRPFSYEQYF.